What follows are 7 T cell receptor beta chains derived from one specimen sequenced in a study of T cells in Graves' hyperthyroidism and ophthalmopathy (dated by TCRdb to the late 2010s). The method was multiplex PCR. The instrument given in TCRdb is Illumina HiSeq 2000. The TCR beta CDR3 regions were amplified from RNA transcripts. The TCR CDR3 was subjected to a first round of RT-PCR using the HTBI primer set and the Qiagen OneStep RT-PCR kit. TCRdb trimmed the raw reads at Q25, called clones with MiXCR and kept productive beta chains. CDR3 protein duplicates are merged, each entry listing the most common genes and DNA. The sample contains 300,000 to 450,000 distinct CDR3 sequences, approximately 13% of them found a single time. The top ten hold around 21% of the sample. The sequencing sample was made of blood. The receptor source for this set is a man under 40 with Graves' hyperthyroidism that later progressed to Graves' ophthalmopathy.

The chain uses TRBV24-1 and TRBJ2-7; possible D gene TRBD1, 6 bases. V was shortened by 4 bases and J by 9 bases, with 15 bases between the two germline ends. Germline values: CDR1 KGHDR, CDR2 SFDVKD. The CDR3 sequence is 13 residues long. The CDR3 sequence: CATSDRGTFGQYF. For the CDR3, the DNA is TGTGCCACCAGTGACAGGGGTACCTTCGGGCAGTACTTC.

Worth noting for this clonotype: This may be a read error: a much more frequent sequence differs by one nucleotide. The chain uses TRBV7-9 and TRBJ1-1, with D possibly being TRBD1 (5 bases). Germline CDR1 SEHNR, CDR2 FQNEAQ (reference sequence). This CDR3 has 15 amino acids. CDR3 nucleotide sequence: TGTGCCAGCAGCTTAGCGGCGGAGGCGGACACTGAAGCTTCCTTT. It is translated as CASSLAAEADTEASF.

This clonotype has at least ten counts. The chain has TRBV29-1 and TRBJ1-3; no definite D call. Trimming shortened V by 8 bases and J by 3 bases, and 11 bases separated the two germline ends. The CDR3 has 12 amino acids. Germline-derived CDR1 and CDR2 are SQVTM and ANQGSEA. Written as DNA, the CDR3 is TGCAGCTACACCGAGGGTGGAAACACCATATATTTT. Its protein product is CSYTEGGNTIYF.

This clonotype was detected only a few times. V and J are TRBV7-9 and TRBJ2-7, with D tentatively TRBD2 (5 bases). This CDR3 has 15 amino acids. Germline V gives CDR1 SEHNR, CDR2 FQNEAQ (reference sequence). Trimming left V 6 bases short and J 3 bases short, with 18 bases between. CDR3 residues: CASSHSGLGVYEQYF. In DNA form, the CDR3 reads TGTGCCAGCAGTCACTCCGGGCTCGGGGTCTACGAGCAGTACTTC.

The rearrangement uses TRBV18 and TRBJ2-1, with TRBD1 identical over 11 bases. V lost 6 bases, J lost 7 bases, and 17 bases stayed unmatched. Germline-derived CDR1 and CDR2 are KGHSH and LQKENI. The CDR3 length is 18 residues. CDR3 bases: TGTGCCAGCTCGCCCGGACAGGGGGCCACCCAGCGACTTAATGAGCAGTTCTTC. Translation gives CASSPGQGATQRLNEQFF.

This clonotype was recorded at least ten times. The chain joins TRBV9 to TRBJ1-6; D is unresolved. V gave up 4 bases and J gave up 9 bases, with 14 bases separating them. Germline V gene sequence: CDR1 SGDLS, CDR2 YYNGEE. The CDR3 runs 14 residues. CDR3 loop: CASSSQTKGSPLHF. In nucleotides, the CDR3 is TGTGCCAGCAGCTCCCAAACTAAGGGTTCACCCCTCCACTTT.

CDR3 sequence (DNA): TGTGCCAGCAGCCAAGATAGGTGGGGGGGGAAACCCACCGGGGAGCTGTTTTTT. Its protein is CASSQDRWGGKPTGELFF. The chain has TRBV4-2 and TRBJ2-2, with 7 positions matching TRBD2. V was pared by 0 bases and J by 4 bases, with 11 bases of the junction left unmatched. This CDR3 is built from 18 residues. Germline V lookup: CDR1 LGHNA, CDR2 YNFKEQ.